This entry lists 30 T cell receptor beta chains sequenced from one sample in a study of human T cells and chemical hapten exposure. Sample time point: pre-sensitization, week 0. The treatment here: therapeutic diphenylcyclopropenone sensitization with weekly scalp DPC. TCRdb called the RACE reads again in MiXCR, with one record for every CDR3 protein. The repertoire holds tens of thousands of distinct CDR3 sequences, with approximately 10% as singletons. Material: whole blood, obtained in connection with sensitization to the hapten diphenylcyclopropenone (DPC). All receptors come from a man aged 30-40 years with alopecia areata. Some clones in this sample may be carry-over from other donors' samples.

This clonotype has just one count. The rearrangement uses TRBV2 and TRBJ1-5; a possible D gene is TRBD1 (5 bases). From germline, CDR1 is SNHLY and CDR2 FYNNEI. V was trimmed by 7 bases and J by 2 bases, leaving 12 bases between them. The CDR3 length is 14 residues. CDR3 loop: CASTGGDRNQPQHF. CDR3 DNA: TGTGCCAGCACGGGGGGGGATCGCAATCAGCCCCAGCATTTT. The whole variable domain, remainder taken from reference TRBV2 and TRBJ1-5, is EPEVTQTPSHQVTQMGQEVILRCVPISNHLYFYWYRQILGQKVEFLVSFYNNEISEKSEIFDDQFSVERPDGSNFTLKIRSTKLEDSAMYFCASTGGDRNQPQHFGDGTRLSIL.

Details on this clonotype: Just one base apart from a much larger clone, this may be a read error. The rearrangement joins TRBV11-2 to TRBJ2-5, with D uncertain. The CDR3 covers 14 residues. Looked up from germline, CDR1 is SGHAT and CDR2 is FQNNGV. Here the CDR3 reads CASSWEGYQGTQYF. DNA for the CDR3: TGTGCCAGCAGCTGGGAAGGGTACCAAGGGACCCAGTACTTC.

This clonotype was counted only a few times. This sequence joins TRBV25-1 and TRBJ2-3; a possible D gene is TRBD2 (6 bases). The CDR3 runs to 16 residues. Germline loops: CDR1 MGHDK, CDR2 SYGVNS. V was pared by 5 bases and J by 2 bases, with 17 bases between. CDR3 amino acids: CASSLPDGRLTDTQYF. The CDR3, as DNA: TGTGCCAGCAGTTTGCCTGATGGGAGGCTCACAGATACGCAGTATTTT.

This clonotype has just a few counts. This sequence joins TRBV7-6 and TRBJ2-3; unclear D gene. Trimming shortened V by 5 bases and J by 6 bases, and 12 bases separated the two germline ends. From germline, CDR1 is SGHVS and CDR2 FNYEAQ. The length of the CDR3 is 13 residues. CDR3 bases: TGTGCCAGCAGCCCTCCAAGCCTCGATACGCAGTATTTT. Protein sequence: CASSPPSLDTQYF.

In its sample, this clonotype was seen many times. The gene calls are TRBV20-1 and TRBJ1-2, with D unclear. CDR1 is DFQATT and CDR2 is SNEGSKA in the germline V gene (reference sequence). The CDR3 runs 10 residues. Between the trimmed V and J ends, which lost 4 bases and 8 bases, there was a span of 8 bases. The CDR3 protein is CSAMPEGYTF. CDR3 nucleotides: TGCAGTGCTATGCCCGAGGGCTACACCTTC.

The chain joins TRBV6-6 to TRBJ2-4; 7 nucleotides line up with TRBD1. The CDR3 is 16 residues long. Germline CDR1 reads MNHNY; CDR2 reads SVGAGI (reference sequence). J gave up 5 bases and V 0 bases, and 7 bases lay outside the gene matches. The DNA for the CDR3 is TGTGCCAGCAGTTACTCGGTAGGGGGCGAACAAAACATTCAGTACTTC. Amino acids: CASSYSVGGEQNIQYF.

This clonotype was counted many times. CDR3 DNA sequence: TGTGCCAGCAGTTTCCTTACAAGGAGCTCCTATAATTCACCCCTCCACTTT. The encoded protein is CASSFLTRSSYNSPLHF. V usage is TRBV27 and J usage is TRBJ1-6; no reliable D call. Trimming stripped 3 bases from V and 0 bases from J, with 12 bases between. The V gene's germline CDR1 is MNHEY and CDR2 SMNVEV (reference sequence). This CDR3 spans 17 amino acids.

The table lists this clonotype with a few counts. The chain has TRBV19 and TRBJ2-7, with 8 bases fitting TRBD1. Germline V gene sequence: CDR1 LNHDA, CDR2 SQIVND (reference sequence). J lost 6 bases, V lost 3 bases, and 7 bases had no gene match. This CDR3 contains 14 residues. CDR3 amino acids: CASSIGQGRVEQYF. CDR3 in DNA: TGTGCCAGTAGTATCGGACAGGGTCGGGTCGAGCAGTACTTC.

This clonotype was recorded at least ten times. The chain carries TRBV28 and TRBJ1-4; unclear D gene. The CDR3 has 12 residues. Trimming shortened V by 4 bases and J by 8 bases, and 8 bases separated the two germline ends. Germline CDR1 MDHEN, CDR2 SYDVKM. The CDR3 region is CASSSSWEKLFF. CDR3 DNA sequence: TGTGCCAGCAGTTCCTCCTGGGAAAAACTGTTTTTT. The entire variable domain, with the rest obtained from reference TRBV28 and TRBJ1-4, is as follows: DVKVTQSSRYLVKRTGEKVFLECVQDMDHENMFWYRQDPGLGLRLIYFSYDVKMKEKGDIPEGYSVSREKKERFSLILESASTNQTSMYLCASSSSWEKLFFGSGTQLSVL.

In its sample, this clonotype was seen many times. The J gene is TRBJ2-1, the V gene TRBV29-1, with D tentatively TRBD1 (5 bases). Per the germline V gene, CDR1 is SQVTM and CDR2 is ANQGSEA. The CDR3 is made up of 14 amino acids. V was pared by 4 bases and J by 6 bases, with 16 bases between. Written as DNA, the CDR3 is TGCAGCGTTGCGAGGCAGGGATTTTTCAATGAGCAGTTCTTC. Translating gives CSVARQGFFNEQFF.

The chain recombines TRBV20-1 with TRBJ1-1, with D unresolved. Between the trimmed V and J ends, which lost 0 bases and 1 base, there was a span of 12 bases. The CDR3 runs to 15 residues. Germline V gene sequence: CDR1 DFQATT, CDR2 SNEGSKA (reference sequence). The CDR3 protein is CSARDIGHGNTEAFF. The CDR3 nucleotides read TGCAGTGCTAGAGATATAGGGCATGGGAACACTGAAGCTTTCTTT.

This clonotype was picked up many times. J is TRBJ2-3 and V is TRBV29-1; D is perhaps TRBD1 (5 bases). V was trimmed by 4 bases and J by 1 base, leaving 6 bases between them. In germline, CDR1 is SQVTM, CDR2 ANQGSEA. CDR3 length equals 12 residues. CDR3 region: CSVGTRTDTQYF. CDR3 sequence (DNA): TGCAGCGTTGGGACACGCACAGATACGCAGTATTTT.

This sequence joins TRBV11-3 and TRBJ1-1; TRBD1 is a possible D gene (5 bases). Trimming pared 5 bases from V and 3 bases from J, leaving 13 bases between. CDR3 length equals 14 residues. Germline CDR1 is SGHNT and CDR2 is YENEEA. Here the CDR3 reads CASSGGGPDTEAFF. CDR3 nucleotide sequence: TGTGCCAGCAGCGGCGGGGGTCCCGACACTGAAGCTTTCTTT.

In its sample, this clonotype was seen a few times. The V call is TRBV7-2, the J call TRBJ1-5, with D uncertain. Germline assignment: CDR1 SGHTA and CDR2 FQGNSA. The CDR3 spans 13 residues. V was trimmed by 5 bases and J by 5 bases, leaving 10 bases between them. The CDR3 region is CASSLIKDQPQHF. The CDR3 DNA is TGTGCCAGCAGCCTGATCAAGGATCAGCCCCAGCATTTT.

This clonotype has ten or more counts. The rearrangement uses TRBV6-1 and TRBJ1-1; D remains unclear. The CDR3 runs 13 residues. The germline CDR1 and CDR2 sequences are MNHNS and SASEGT. Deletions cut 4 bases from V and 5 bases from J, with 11 bases between. The CDR3 DNA reads as TGTGCCAGCAGTGCGGCCATCAGTACTGAAGCTTTCTTT. Residues: CASSAAISTEAFF.

This clonotype was counted ten times or more. The chain couples TRBV12-3 or TRBV12-4 to TRBJ2-3; 7 positions agree with TRBD1. This CDR3 has 14 amino acids. V shed 6 bases and J 6 bases; nucleotides not matched to a gene: 9. The CDR3 DNA sequence: TGTGCCAGCAGCCGACAGGGTCTCCCGGATACGCAGTATTTT. Translation gives CASSRQGLPDTQYF.

This clonotype appeared many times. This rearrangement joins TRBV6-4 to TRBJ2-1; D might be TRBD2 (6 bases). Germline V lookup: CDR1 MRHNA, CDR2 SNTAGT. The V end was cut by 5 bases, the J end by 0 bases, with 14 bases between. The CDR3 has 16 residues. The CDR3 DNA is TGTGCCAGCAGTCAGTCCGGCGGGACCTCCTACAATGAGCAGTTCTTC. This gives the protein CASSQSGGTSYNEQFF.

This clonotype appeared a few times. The V gene is TRBV29-1, the J gene TRBJ1-1, with D maybe TRBD1 (5 bases). Between the trimmed V and J ends, which lost 3 bases and 12 bases, there was a span of 8 bases. CDR1 and CDR2 from the germline V gene are SQVTM and ANQGSEA. The CDR3 consists of 9 residues. The CDR3 protein is CSVDGATFF. The CDR3 nucleotides are TGCAGCGTTGATGGGGCGACTTTCTTT.

This clonotype was observed a handful of times. The V gene is TRBV3-1, the J gene TRBJ1-5; D uncertain. This CDR3 region has 13 residues. Looked up from germline, CDR1 is LGHDT and CDR2 is YNNKEL (reference sequence). V was shortened by 5 bases and J by 4 bases, with 9 bases between the two germline ends. CDR3 bases: TGTGCCAGCAGCACTAGTCCGAATCAGCCCCAGCATTTT. Its protein is CASSTSPNQPQHF.

A few counts support this clonotype. V usage is TRBV6-2 or TRBV6-3 and J usage is TRBJ2-2; D is unresolved. CDR1 MNHEY and CDR2 SVGEGT come from the germline V gene. The CDR3 runs 15 residues. V was pared by 2 bases and J by 5 bases, with 12 bases between. DNA for the CDR3: TGTGCCAGCAGTTACGGCCCTTTATTTACCGGGGAGCTGTTTTTT. Its protein product is CASSYGPLFTGELFF.

This clonotype occurred many times. The CDR3 spells CASSPPLGNTEAFF. In DNA, the CDR3 is TGCGCCAGCAGCCCACCTCTAGGGAACACTGAAGCTTTCTTT. This chain uses TRBV5-1 with TRBJ1-1; D remains ambiguous. Germline lookup yields CDR1 SGHRS and CDR2 YFSETQ. The CDR3 has 14 amino acids. Between the trimmed V and J ends, which lost 4 bases and 1 base, there was a span of 11 bases.

CDR3 amino acids: CSVVGGFAEQFF. CDR3 nucleotide sequence: TGCAGCGTTGTAGGGGGCTTCGCTGAGCAGTTCTTC. The chain has TRBV29-1 and TRBJ2-1; TRBD1 agrees at 7 bases. The CDR3 sequence is 12 residues long. V shed 4 bases and J 9 bases; nucleotides not matched to a gene: 6. Germline loops: CDR1 SQVTM, CDR2 ANQGSEA.

Turning to this clonotype: The limits of the CDR3 on the DNA are not certain, so only TCRdb's listed CDR3 is given. The chain is built from TRBV7-5 and TRBJ2-7; TRBD1 is the table's D call, not checked against the DNA. TRBV7-5 is designated a pseudogene. The CDR3 totals 17 residues, both ends included. The CDR3 loop is CISVPEADGTDSYEQYV.

This clonotype was counted between two and nine times. This chain connects TRBV6-1 to TRBJ2-7, with no clear D. Looked up from germline, CDR1 is MNHNS and CDR2 is SASEGT. Trimming shortened V by 4 bases and J by 6 bases, and 10 bases separated the two germline ends. The CDR3 runs to 12 residues. The CDR3 loop reads CASSVVSGEQYF. The CDR3, as DNA: TGTGCCAGCAGTGTAGTGTCTGGCGAGCAGTACTTC.

This clonotype was recorded a few times. This likely comes from a read error, as the CDR3 has no conserved phenylalanine or tryptophan at its end. The DNA is left out, because the CDR3 cannot be placed on it with certainty; the CDR3 is given as TCRdb lists it. This sequence joins TRBV6-6 and TRBJ2-7; the table assigns TRBD2, which was not confirmed against the DNA. The germline CDR1 and CDR2 sequences are MNHNY and SVGAGI (reference sequence). With termini counted, the CDR3 has 13 amino acids. CDR3 loop: CASSYSIGEPPLS.

The rearrangement links TRBV29-1 to TRBJ2-3, with 8 positions matching TRBD1. The V gene's germline CDR1 is SQVTM and CDR2 ANQGSEA. The CDR3 totals 14 residues. Trimming took 4 bases from V and 2 from J; bases not matched to a gene: 5. The CDR3 reads CSVAGDRYTDTQYF. The CDR3 DNA sequence: TGCAGCGTTGCAGGGGACAGGTACACAGATACGCAGTATTTT.

Many counts were recorded for this clonotype. V and J are TRBV4-3 and TRBJ2-3; unclear D gene. CDR1 LGHNA and CDR2 YSLEER come from the germline V gene. V was trimmed by 0 bases and J by 1 base, leaving 14 bases between them. The CDR3 extends over 17 amino acids. DNA for the CDR3: TGCGCCAGCAGCCAAGAATTAGCTGATACTCGCACAGATACGCAGTATTTT. It codes for CASSQELADTRTDTQYF.

This clonotype was picked up many times. The CDR3 nucleotides are TGTGCCAGCAGCCCCTCCTACGAGCAGTACTTC. Protein: CASSPSYEQYF. J is TRBJ2-7 and V is TRBV7-2; the D is unclear. Germline V CDR1 and CDR2: SGHTA, FQGNSA. The V end was cut by 5 bases, the J end by 0 bases, with 2 bases between. This CDR3 has 11 residues.

This clonotype showed up just a few times. The V call is TRBV7-3, the J call TRBJ2-7; possible D gene TRBD2, 6 bases. CDR3 length: 17 residues. CDR1 is SGHTA and CDR2 is FQGTGA in the germline V gene. Trimming shortened V by 2 bases and J by 3 bases, and 20 bases separated the two germline ends. CDR3 bases: TGTGCCAGCAGCTTATCGACGTTGGGGGGTTTTTACTACGAGCAGTACGTC. It yields the protein CASSLSTLGGFYYEQYV.

There are a few counts of this clonotype. The chain joins TRBV7-6 to TRBJ1-2; D gene unclear. CDR3 size: 16 residues. The V end lost 1 base, the J end lost 2 bases, and 14 bases lay between the germline ends. Looked up from germline, CDR1 is SGHVS and CDR2 is FNYEAQ. The chain's CDR3 is CASSLDGHGTNYGYTF. CDR3 DNA: TGTGCCAGCAGCTTAGATGGGCACGGAACCAACTATGGCTACACCTTC.